This TCR beta chain was sequenced for a study of beta chain features in type 1 diabetes. Whole-study results and caveats: When Type 1 diabetes patients were examined, their TCRB CDR3s proved moderately but significantly shorter in all four CD4+ subsets. The question of HLA type influencing TCRB rearrangement was one that remained unresolved here.

The sequenced template was cDNA made from the entire isolated RNA. Libraries were prepared by immunoSEQ multiplex PCR; TCRdb keeps only in-frame clonotypes and omits some of them. The repertoire holds about 28,000 clones, with 45% to 65% as singletons. V shed 1 base, J shed 2 bases, and the junction held 8 bases outside the gene matches. The germline V gene encodes CDR1 GTSNPN and CDR2 SVGIG (reference sequence). This CDR3 is 17 amino acids long. Sort purity for all populations was recorded as exceeding 98%. Regarding this clone: Its antigen is still unknown.

The rearrangement joins TRBV30 to TRBJ2-7; TRBD2 matches at 13 bases. This clonotype originated in a woman aged 18-29 years with type 1 diabetes. The source material was Tregs from blood. CDR3 residues: CAWSELWGTSGTYEQYV. The CDR3 coding sequence is TGTGCCTGGAGTGAACTATGGGGGACTAGCGGGACCTACGAGCAGTACGTC.